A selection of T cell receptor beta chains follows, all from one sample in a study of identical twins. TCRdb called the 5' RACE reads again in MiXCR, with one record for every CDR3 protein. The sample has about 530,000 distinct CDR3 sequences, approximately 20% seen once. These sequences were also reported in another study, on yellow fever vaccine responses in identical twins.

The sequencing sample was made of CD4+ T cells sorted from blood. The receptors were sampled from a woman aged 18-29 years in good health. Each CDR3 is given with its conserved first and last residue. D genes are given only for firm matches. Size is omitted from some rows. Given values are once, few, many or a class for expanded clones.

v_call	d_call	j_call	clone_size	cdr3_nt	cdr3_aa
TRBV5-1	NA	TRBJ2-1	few	TGCGCCAGCAGCGGGCTAGAGCCACGAGAGCAGTTCTTC	CASSGLEPREQFF
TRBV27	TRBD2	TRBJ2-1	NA	TGTGCCGGCGTAGCGGGAGCCTCCTACAATGAGCAGTTCTTC	CAGVAGASYNEQFF
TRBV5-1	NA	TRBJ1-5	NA	TGCGCCAGCAGCTTTACCGCGGGTGATCAGCCCCAGCATTTT	CASSFTAGDQPQHF
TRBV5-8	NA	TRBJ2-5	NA	TGTGCCAGCAGCTCCCTTAGACAGGAGGAACAAGAGACCCAGTACTTC	CASSSLRQEEQETQYF
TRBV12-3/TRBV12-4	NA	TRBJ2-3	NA	TGTGCCAGCAGTTTAAATGGAGGGGGGCGGACAGATACGCAGTATTTT	CASSLNGGGRTDTQYF
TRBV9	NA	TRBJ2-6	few	TGTGCCAGCAGCGTCGGGACACATGGGGCCAACGTCCTGACTTTC	CASSVGTHGANVLTF
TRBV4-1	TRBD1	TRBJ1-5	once	TGCGCCAGCGCCCAACAGGGGGCCGTTCAGCCCCAGCATTTT	CASAQQGAVQPQHF
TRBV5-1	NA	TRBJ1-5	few	TGCGCCAGCAGCTTGGAATCGGGGAATCAGCCCCAGCATTTT	CASSLESGNQPQHF
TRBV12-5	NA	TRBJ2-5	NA	TGTGCTAGTGGTTTCAGGGGACCAAAAGAGACCCAGTACTTC	CASGFRGPKETQYF
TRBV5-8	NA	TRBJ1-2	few	TGTGCCAGCAGCGCGGACCGGTTGGGGGGCTACACCTTC	CASSADRLGGYTF
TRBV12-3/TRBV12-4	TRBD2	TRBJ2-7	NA	TGTGCCAGCAGTTCGAGCGGGAGGTCCTACGAGCAGTACTTC	CASSSSGRSYEQYF
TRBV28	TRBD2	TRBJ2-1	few	TGTGCCAGCATGCCGGGAGGTTTGTCCTACAATGAGCAGTTCTTC	CASMPGGLSYNEQFF
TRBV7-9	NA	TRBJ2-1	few	TGTGCCAGCAGCTTATGGGGGGACTTCTACAATGAGCAGTTCTTC	CASSLWGDFYNEQFF
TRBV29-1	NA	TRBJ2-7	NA	TGCAGCGTTAGCGGGACAGGTCACTACGAGCAGTACTTC	CSVSGTGHYEQYF
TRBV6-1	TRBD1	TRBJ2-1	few	TGTGCCACCTCCACAGGGGATGATTGGGATGAGCAGTTCTTC	CATSTGDDWDEQFF
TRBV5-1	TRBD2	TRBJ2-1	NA	TGCGCCAGCAGCTTGGGTGGGCTAGCGGGGGTCCGCTCCTACAATGAGCAGTTCTTC	CASSLGGLAGVRSYNEQFF
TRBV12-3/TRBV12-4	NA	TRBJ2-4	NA	TGTGCCAGCAGTCCGGGCCCCGGCCCCATTCAGTACTTC	CASSPGPGPIQYF
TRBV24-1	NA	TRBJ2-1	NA	TGTGCCACCAGTGATTTCGGGATTGACAATGAGCAGTTCTTC	CATSDFGIDNEQFF
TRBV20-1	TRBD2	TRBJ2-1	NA	TGCAGTGCCCGGACTAGCGGGAGTATAACTTCCTACAATGAGCAGTTCTTC	CSARTSGSITSYNEQFF
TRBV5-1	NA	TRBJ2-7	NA	TGCGCCAGCAGGCCAGAAGCCTCCTACGAGCAGTACTTC	CASRPEASYEQYF
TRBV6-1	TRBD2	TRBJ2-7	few	TGTGCCAGCAGTCAACCACGACTAGCGGGAGGTAACGAGCAGTACTTC	CASSQPRLAGGNEQYF
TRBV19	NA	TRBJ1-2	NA	TGTGCCAGTAGTTCAGGAGAGGACTATGGCTACACCTTC	CASSSGEDYGYTF
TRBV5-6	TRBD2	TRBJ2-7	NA	TGTGCCAGCAGCTTGTCGCTAGCGGCCTCCTACGAGCAGTACTTC	CASSLSLAASYEQYF
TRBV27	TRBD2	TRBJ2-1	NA	TGTGCCAGCAGTTCATCGCGGGAGACCAATGAGCAGTTCTTC	CASSSSRETNEQFF
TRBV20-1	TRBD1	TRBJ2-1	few	TGCAGTGCTTTTTCCGGGACAGCCTACAATGAGCAGTTCTTC	CSAFSGTAYNEQFF
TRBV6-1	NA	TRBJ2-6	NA	TGTGCCAGCAGCCAAGGACCCCCTGGGGCCAACGTCCTGACTTTC	CASSQGPPGANVLTF
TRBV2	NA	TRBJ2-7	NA	TGTGCCAGCGAGATGCACTACGAGCAGTACTTC	CASEMHYEQYF
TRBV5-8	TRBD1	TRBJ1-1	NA	TGTGCCAGCAGCATCCGGACAGGGGCGAGCACTGAAGCTTTCTTT	CASSIRTGASTEAFF
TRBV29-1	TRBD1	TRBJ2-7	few	TGCAGCGTTGCCGTGGACAGGGGGTACGAGCAGTACTTC	CSVAVDRGYEQYF